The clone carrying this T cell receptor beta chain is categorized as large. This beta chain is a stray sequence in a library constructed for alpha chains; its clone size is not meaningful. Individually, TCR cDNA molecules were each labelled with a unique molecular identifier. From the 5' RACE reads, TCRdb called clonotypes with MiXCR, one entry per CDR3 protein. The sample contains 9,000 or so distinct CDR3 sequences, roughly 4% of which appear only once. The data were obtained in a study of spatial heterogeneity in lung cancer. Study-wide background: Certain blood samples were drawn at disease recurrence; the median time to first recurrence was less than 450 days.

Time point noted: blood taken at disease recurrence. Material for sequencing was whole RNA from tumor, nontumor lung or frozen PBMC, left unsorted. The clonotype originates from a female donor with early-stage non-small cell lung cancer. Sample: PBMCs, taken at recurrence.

Here the CDR3 reads CASSLGGQRDVQYF. The CDR3 nucleotides are TGTGCCAGCAGTTTGGGCGGACAGAGAGACGTCCAGTACTTC. The V gene is TRBV28, the J gene TRBJ2-5; D may be TRBD1 (6 bases). This CDR3 comprises 14 residues. Per germline, CDR1 MDHEN and CDR2 SYDVKM. V gave up 3 bases and J gave up 10 bases, with 18 bases separating them.